These T cell receptor beta chains were read from a single sample in a study of technical replicates of blood from several donors. Libraries were prepared by immunoSEQ multiplex PCR; TCRdb keeps only in-frame clonotypes and omits some of them. The sample records roughly 50,000 clones, around 95% being singletons. The sample taken for sequencing was PBMCs. These receptors all come from a human donor in good health. Some clones in this sample may be carry-over from other donors' samples. Both conserved end residues are part of each CDR3. The order of the fields is CDR3 protein, CDR3 DNA, V gene, D gene, J gene, clone size. D genes are given only for firm matches. Some rows have no size entry. The others give once, few or many, or a class for an expanded clone.

cdr3_aa: CASSLRGDRESEQYF
cdr3_nt: TGTGCCAGCAGTCTCAGGGGGGACAGGGAATCCGAGCAGTACTTC
v_call: TRBV9
d_call: TRBD1
j_call: TRBJ2-7
clone_size: -

cdr3_aa: CASSLAPGQGEDGYTF
cdr3_nt: TGTGCCAGCAGCTTAGCTCCGGGACAGGGCGAAGATGGCTACACCTTC
v_call: TRBV7-2
d_call: TRBD1
j_call: TRBJ1-2
clone_size: once

cdr3_aa: CASKGQGESGYTF
cdr3_nt: TGTGCCAGCAAGGGACAGGGGGAGTCTGGCTACACCTTC
v_call: TRBV6-4
d_call: TRBD1
j_call: TRBJ1-2
clone_size: -

cdr3_aa: CASSDGRGNEQYF
cdr3_nt: TGTGCCAGCTCGGATGGGCGGGGGAACGAGCAGTACTTC
v_call: TRBV18
d_call: TRBD2
j_call: TRBJ2-7
clone_size: -

cdr3_aa: CASSFAAGGLTDTQYF
cdr3_nt: TGCGCCAGCAGCTTTGCAGCGGGAGGGCTTACAGATACGCAGTATTTT
v_call: TRBV5-1
d_call: TRBD2
j_call: TRBJ2-3
clone_size: -

cdr3_aa: CASRTSGGGAWTGELFF
cdr3_nt: TGTGCCAGCAGAACCTCTGGCGGGGGGGCCTGGACCGGGGAGCTGTTTTTT
v_call: TRBV7-2
d_call: TRBD2
j_call: TRBJ2-2
clone_size: once

cdr3_aa: CASSWSGAQETQYF
cdr3_nt: TGTGCCAGCAGCTGGAGCGGGGCCCAAGAGACCCAGTACTTC
v_call: TRBV6-6
d_call: TRBD2
j_call: TRBJ2-5
clone_size: -

cdr3_aa: CASSDRGGNTEAFF
cdr3_nt: TGTGCCAGCAGTGACAGGGGTGGGAACACTGAAGCTTTCTTT
v_call: TRBV7-3
d_call: TRBD1
j_call: TRBJ1-1
clone_size: -

cdr3_aa: CASSFGGGYGELFF
cdr3_nt: TGCGCCAGCAGCTTCGGTGGAGGTTACGGGGAGCTGTTTTTT
v_call: TRBV5-1
d_call: -
j_call: TRBJ2-2
clone_size: -

cdr3_aa: CASSKGGSSYNEQFF
cdr3_nt: TGTGCCAGCTCTAAGGGGGGGTCCTCCTACAATGAGCAGTTCTTC
v_call: TRBV6-6
d_call: -
j_call: TRBJ2-1
clone_size: -

cdr3_aa: CASSLAWQFQKMNTEAFF
cdr3_nt: TGTGCCAGCAGCTTAGCATGGCAGTTTCAGAAGATGAACACTGAAGCTTTCTTT
v_call: TRBV11-2
d_call: -
j_call: TRBJ1-1
clone_size: -

cdr3_aa: CASSQDEAGLGYTF
cdr3_nt: TGTGCCAGCAGCCAAGATGAGGCAGGGCTTGGCTACACCTTC
v_call: TRBV4-2
d_call: -
j_call: TRBJ1-2
clone_size: -

cdr3_aa: CATSRDGLGNQPQHF
cdr3_nt: TGTGCCACCAGCAGAGATGGCCTTGGCAATCAGCCCCAGCATTTT
v_call: TRBV15
d_call: -
j_call: TRBJ1-5
clone_size: -

cdr3_aa: CASSPSTTNEKLFF
cdr3_nt: TGCGCCAGCAGCCCCTCTACCACTAATGAAAAACTGTTTTTT
v_call: TRBV5-1
d_call: -
j_call: TRBJ1-4
clone_size: once

cdr3_aa: CASSLPGGIAYGYTF
cdr3_nt: TGTGCCAGCAGCTTGCCAGGGGGTATCGCCTATGGCTACACCTTC
v_call: TRBV5-6
d_call: TRBD1
j_call: TRBJ1-2
clone_size: -

cdr3_aa: CASSLDYAGESSYEQYF
cdr3_nt: TGTGCCAGCAGCTTAGATTACGCGGGAGAGAGCTCCTACGAGCAGTACTTC
v_call: TRBV11-3
d_call: TRBD2
j_call: TRBJ2-7
clone_size: -

cdr3_aa: CASSHDRGRDTQYF
cdr3_nt: TGCGCCAGCAGCCATGACAGGGGGAGAGATACGCAGTATTTT
v_call: TRBV5-1
d_call: TRBD1
j_call: TRBJ2-3
clone_size: -

cdr3_aa: CASSSPPNRPSGYNEQFF
cdr3_nt: TGTGCCAGCAGCTCCCCACCCAACCGGCCTAGCGGGTACAATGAGCAGTTCTTC
v_call: TRBV5-4
d_call: TRBD2
j_call: TRBJ2-1
clone_size: once

cdr3_aa: CASSRGLAGGQETQYF
cdr3_nt: TGTGCCAGCAGCCGCGGACTAGCGGGGGGCCAAGAGACCCAGTACTTC
v_call: TRBV2
d_call: TRBD2
j_call: TRBJ2-5
clone_size: -

cdr3_aa: CASSGGKMGQGSEKLFF
cdr3_nt: TGTGCCAGCAGCGGGGGAAAAATGGGACAGGGGTCTGAAAAACTGTTTTTT
v_call: TRBV9
d_call: TRBD1
j_call: TRBJ1-4
clone_size: -

cdr3_aa: CASSFRGEYTGELFF
cdr3_nt: TGCGCCAGCAGCTTTCGGGGGGAGTACACCGGGGAGCTGTTTTTT
v_call: TRBV5-1
d_call: TRBD2
j_call: TRBJ2-2
clone_size: -

cdr3_aa: CASSPRQGPGIYEQYF
cdr3_nt: TGTGCCAGCAGCCCCCGACAGGGACCGGGTATCTACGAGCAGTACTTC
v_call: TRBV9
d_call: TRBD1
j_call: TRBJ2-7
clone_size: -

cdr3_aa: CASSKGGTPSPLHF
cdr3_nt: TGTGCCAGCAGCAAGGGGGGGACCCCCTCACCCCTCCACTTT
v_call: TRBV13
d_call: -
j_call: TRBJ1-6
clone_size: -

cdr3_aa: CASSFEGTGQINEQFF
cdr3_nt: TGCGCCAGCAGTTTCGAGGGGACAGGGCAAATCAATGAGCAGTTCTTC
v_call: TRBV5-1
d_call: TRBD1
j_call: TRBJ2-1
clone_size: -

cdr3_aa: CATSPQGNTEAFF
cdr3_nt: TGTGCCACCAGCCCTCAGGGGAACACTGAAGCTTTCTTT
v_call: TRBV15
d_call: -
j_call: TRBJ1-1
clone_size: -

cdr3_aa: CASSQVGLAGVERGNEQFF
cdr3_nt: TGCGCCAGCAGCCAAGTAGGCCTAGCGGGAGTAGAAAGGGGCAATGAGCAGTTCTTC
v_call: TRBV4-3
d_call: TRBD2
j_call: TRBJ2-1
clone_size: -

cdr3_aa: CASSAQASGNTIYF
cdr3_nt: TGTGCCAGCAGCGCGCAGGCGTCTGGAAACACCATATATTTT
v_call: TRBV5-5
d_call: -
j_call: TRBJ1-3
clone_size: -

cdr3_aa: CASSPRTSSDTQYF
cdr3_nt: TGTGCCAGCAGCCCCCGGACTAGCTCAGATACGCAGTATTTT
v_call: TRBV9
d_call: TRBD2
j_call: TRBJ2-3
clone_size: -

cdr3_aa: CASSLADGKTYEQYF
cdr3_nt: TGTGCCAGCAGCTTGGCCGACGGGAAGACCTACGAGCAGTACTTC
v_call: TRBV7-9
d_call: -
j_call: TRBJ2-7
clone_size: -

cdr3_aa: CASSEAVRGYGYTF
cdr3_nt: TGTGCCAGCAGTGAAGCTGTACGGGGCTATGGCTACACCTTC
v_call: TRBV6-1
d_call: -
j_call: TRBJ1-2
clone_size: -

cdr3_aa: CASSPGLAGLLAKNIQYF
cdr3_nt: TGCGCCAGCAGCCCGGGACTAGCGGGGCTCCTAGCCAAAAACATTCAGTACTTC
v_call: TRBV4-3
d_call: TRBD2
j_call: TRBJ2-4
clone_size: -

cdr3_aa: CASSPQGATEAFF
cdr3_nt: TGTGCCAGTAGCCCGCAGGGGGCCACTGAAGCTTTCTTT
v_call: TRBV19
d_call: TRBD1
j_call: TRBJ1-1
clone_size: once

cdr3_aa: CASSWTENTEAFF
cdr3_nt: TGTGCCAGCAGTTGGACAGAGAACACTGAAGCTTTCTTT
v_call: TRBV6-5
d_call: -
j_call: TRBJ1-1
clone_size: few

cdr3_aa: CASSTPGGSSPLHF
cdr3_nt: TGTGCCAGCAGCACACCAGGGGGCTCTTCACCCCTCCACTTT
v_call: TRBV27
d_call: TRBD1
j_call: TRBJ1-6
clone_size: few

cdr3_aa: CSVKQGGNTEAFF
cdr3_nt: TGCAGCGTTAAACAGGGGGGGAACACTGAAGCTTTCTTT
v_call: TRBV29-1
d_call: TRBD1
j_call: TRBJ1-1
clone_size: -

cdr3_aa: CASSSGQGETQYF
cdr3_nt: TGTGCCAGCAGCTCCGGACAGGGGGAGACCCAGTACTTC
v_call: TRBV11-3
d_call: TRBD1
j_call: TRBJ2-5
clone_size: once

cdr3_aa: CASSAGGMGTGELFF
cdr3_nt: TGTGCCAGCAGTGCAGGGGGTATGGGCACCGGGGAGCTGTTTTTT
v_call: TRBV9
d_call: TRBD1
j_call: TRBJ2-2
clone_size: -

cdr3_aa: CASSLAWTGEFRAGKNIQYF
cdr3_nt: TGCGCCAGCAGCTTGGCCTGGACAGGGGAGTTTCGAGCAGGGAAAAACATTCAGTACTTC
v_call: TRBV5-1
d_call: TRBD1
j_call: TRBJ2-4
clone_size: -

cdr3_aa: CASSQESGRAGDTQYF
cdr3_nt: TGCGCCAGCAGCCAAGAGAGCGGGAGGGCCGGAGATACGCAGTATTTT
v_call: TRBV4-3
d_call: TRBD2
j_call: TRBJ2-3
clone_size: -

cdr3_aa: CASSYDSGGSAEAFF
cdr3_nt: TGTGCCAGCAGCTACGACTCAGGGGGCTCCGCTGAAGCTTTCTTT
v_call: TRBV7-8
d_call: TRBD1
j_call: TRBJ1-1
clone_size: -

cdr3_aa: CASSNSGGGRTSGGELFF
cdr3_nt: TGTGCCAGCAGCAACTCGGGGGGCGGGAGGACGAGCGGCGGGGAGCTGTTTTTT
v_call: TRBV7-2
d_call: TRBD2
j_call: TRBJ2-2
clone_size: once

cdr3_aa: CASSLVLGDEQYF
cdr3_nt: TGTGCCAGCAGCTTAGTCCTCGGGGACGAGCAGTACTTC
v_call: TRBV7-8
d_call: -
j_call: TRBJ2-7
clone_size: -

cdr3_aa: CASSRFLDKYYNEQFF
cdr3_nt: TGTGCCAGCAGCCGGTTTCTGGACAAATACTACAATGAGCAGTTCTTC
v_call: TRBV11-2
d_call: -
j_call: TRBJ2-1
clone_size: -

cdr3_aa: CASSQTRNNYGYTF
cdr3_nt: TGTGCCAGCAGCCAAACCAGGAATAACTATGGCTACACCTTC
v_call: TRBV4-2
d_call: -
j_call: TRBJ1-2
clone_size: -

cdr3_aa: CASSPWTSGKNEQFF
cdr3_nt: TGTGCCAGCAGCCCCTGGACTAGCGGGAAGAATGAGCAGTTCTTC
v_call: TRBV14
d_call: TRBD2
j_call: TRBJ2-1
clone_size: few

cdr3_aa: CAIRGQGGNSPLHF
cdr3_nt: TGTGCCATCAGGGGACAGGGGGGTAATTCACCCCTCCACTTT
v_call: TRBV10-3
d_call: TRBD1
j_call: TRBJ1-6
clone_size: -

cdr3_aa: CASSLRTGISTDTQYF
cdr3_nt: TGTGCCAGCAGCTTAAGGACAGGGATAAGCACAGATACGCAGTATTTT
v_call: TRBV7-8
d_call: TRBD1
j_call: TRBJ2-3
clone_size: -

cdr3_aa: CASSTLAAGGPETQYF
cdr3_nt: TGTGCCAGCAGCACCTTGGCGGCGGGGGGGCCGGAGACCCAGTACTTC
v_call: TRBV5-4
d_call: TRBD2
j_call: TRBJ2-5
clone_size: -

cdr3_aa: CASRPRQGAENEQFF
cdr3_nt: TGTGCCAGCCGACCGCGACAGGGGGCGGAAAATGAGCAGTTCTTC
v_call: TRBV6-5
d_call: TRBD1
j_call: TRBJ2-1
clone_size: few

cdr3_aa: CASSKYPGEPYEQYF
cdr3_nt: TGTGCCAGCAGTAAGTACCCCGGGGAACCCTACGAGCAGTACTTC
v_call: TRBV5-6
d_call: -
j_call: TRBJ2-7
clone_size: -

cdr3_aa: CAISEAHPGAGYNEQFF
cdr3_nt: TGTGCCATCAGTGAGGCACACCCCGGAGCGGGATACAATGAGCAGTTCTTC
v_call: TRBV10-3
d_call: TRBD2
j_call: TRBJ2-1
clone_size: -

cdr3_aa: CATSRDYVTDTQYF
cdr3_nt: TGTGCCACCAGCAGAGACTACGTCACAGATACGCAGTATTTT
v_call: TRBV15
d_call: -
j_call: TRBJ2-3
clone_size: -